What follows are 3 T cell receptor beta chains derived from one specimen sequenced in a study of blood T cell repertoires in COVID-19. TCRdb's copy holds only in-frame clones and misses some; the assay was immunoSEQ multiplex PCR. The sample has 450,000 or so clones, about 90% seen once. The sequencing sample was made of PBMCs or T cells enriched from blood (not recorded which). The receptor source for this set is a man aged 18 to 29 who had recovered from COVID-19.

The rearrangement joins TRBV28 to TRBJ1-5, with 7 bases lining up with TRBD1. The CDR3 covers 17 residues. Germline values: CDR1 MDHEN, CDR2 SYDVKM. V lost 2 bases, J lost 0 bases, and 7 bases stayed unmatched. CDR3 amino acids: CASSLPGQLYSNQPQHF. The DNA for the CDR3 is TGTGCCAGCAGTTTACCGGGACAGCTTTATAGCAATCAGCCCCAGCATTTT.

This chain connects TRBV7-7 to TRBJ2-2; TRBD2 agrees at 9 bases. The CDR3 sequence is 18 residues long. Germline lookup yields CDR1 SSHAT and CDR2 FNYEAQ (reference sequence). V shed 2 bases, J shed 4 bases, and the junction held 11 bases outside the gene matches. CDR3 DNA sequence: TGTGCCAGCAGCTTATATACCTTAGCGGGAGCCCCCACCGGGGAGCTGTTTTTT. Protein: CASSLYTLAGAPTGELFF.

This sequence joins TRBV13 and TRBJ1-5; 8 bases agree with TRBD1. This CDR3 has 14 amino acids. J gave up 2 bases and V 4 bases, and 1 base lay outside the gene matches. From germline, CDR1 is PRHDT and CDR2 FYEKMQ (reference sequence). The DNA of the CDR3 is TGTGCCAGCAGCTCGGACAGGGGCAATCAGCCCCAGCATTTT. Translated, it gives CASSSDRGNQPQHF.